A selection of T cell receptor beta chains follows, all from one sample in a study of post-analysis software for immune sequencing data. TCRdb redid the calling of the PCR reads with MiXCR, one entry per CDR3 protein. The repertoire includes roughly 400,000 distinct CDR3 sequences, 30% to 45% of them detected once, and around 8% sits in the top ten. What was sequenced was blood. The receptor set was obtained from a girl aged 2 to 9 with multiple sclerosis. The CDR3 runs from the conserved cysteine through the conserved F or W. D genes are given only for firm matches. Some rows have no size entry. The others give once, few or many, or a class for an expanded clone.

>NA|TRBJ2-3|TRBV5-1|TRBD2
CASSGTSGYMIDTQYF
TGCGCCAGCAGTGGGACTAGCGGGTATATGATAGATACGCAGTATTTT
>NA|TRBJ1-4|TRBV4-2|TRBD1
CASSQAYETGNEKLFF
TGTGCCAGTAGCCAAGCCTATGAGACAGGGAATGAAAAACTGTTTTTT
>NA|TRBJ2-7|TRBV7-2|TRBD1
CASASAPGQGRFEQYF
TGTGCCAGCGCTTCCGCGCCGGGACAGGGAAGATTCGAGCAGTACTTC
>NA|TRBJ2-1|TRBV12-3/TRBV12-4|TRBD2
CASRRGAGVYNEQFF
TGTGCCAGCAGAAGGGGAGCGGGAGTCTACAATGAGCAGTTCTTC
>NA|TRBJ1-5|TRBV2|TRBD1
CASRGTGVNQPQHF
TGTGCCAGCAGGGGGACAGGGGTCAATCAGCCCCAGCATTTT
>NA|TRBJ2-1|TRBV4-1|NA
CASSHYTENNEQFF
TGCGCCAGCAGCCATTACACAGAAAACAATGAGCAGTTCTTC
>few|TRBJ2-5|TRBV7-9|TRBD1
CASSTDREETQYF
TGTGCCAGCAGCACCGACAGGGAAGAGACCCAGTACTTC
>NA|TRBJ2-3|TRBV9|NA
CASSVTGSADTQYF
TGTGCCAGCAGCGTTACAGGGTCAGCAGATACGCAGTATTTT
>few|TRBJ1-1|TRBV10-3|TRBD1
CAIRPGDRGPYTEAFF
TGTGCCATCAGGCCCGGGGACAGGGGTCCGTACACTGAAGCTTTCTTT
>NA|TRBJ1-6|TRBV7-2|NA
CASSFGGRGSPLHF
TGTGCCAGCAGCTTTGGGGGGCGAGGGTCACCCCTCCACTTT
>NA|TRBJ1-1|TRBV7-3|TRBD1
CASSPNRGVDTEAFF
TGTGCCAGCAGCCCGAACAGGGGAGTGGATACTGAAGCTTTCTTT
>NA|TRBJ2-1|TRBV6-2/TRBV6-3|TRBD1
CASSGQGGSHEQFF
TGTGCCAGCTCGGGACAGGGAGGTAGTCATGAGCAGTTCTTC
>NA|TRBJ2-5|TRBV7-2|NA
CASSLGGGQTQYF
TGTGCCAGCAGCTTAGGGGGTGGGCAGACCCAGTACTTC
>once|TRBJ2-3|TRBV29-1|TRBD2
CSVEGGGATDTQYF
TGCAGCGTTGAAGGCGGGGGGGCCACAGATACGCAGTATTTT
>NA|TRBJ2-1|TRBV6-2/TRBV6-3|TRBD1
CASSWGQGNEQFF
TGTGCCAGCAGTTGGGGACAGGGGAATGAGCAGTTCTTC
>NA|TRBJ2-1|TRBV28|TRBD1
CASKTGNFYEQFF
TGTGCCAGCAAGACAGGGAATTTCTATGAGCAGTTCTTC
>NA|TRBJ2-7|TRBV5-5|NA
CASSSRTAYEQYF
TGTGCCAGCAGCTCTCGGACAGCCTACGAGCAGTACTTC
>NA|TRBJ1-1|TRBV25-1|TRBD1
CASLGDSPEAFF
TGTGCCAGTCTAGGGGACAGCCCTGAAGCTTTCTTT
>NA|TRBJ1-4|TRBV10-3|NA
CATQTGLDEKLFF
TGTGCCACCCAGACAGGTTTGGATGAAAAACTGTTTTTT
>NA|TRBJ1-4|TRBV4-1|TRBD1
CASSPSNERGREKLFF
TGCGCCAGCAGCCCGAGCAATGAGAGGGGGCGGGAAAAACTGTTTTTT
>few|TRBJ2-3|TRBV7-3|TRBD2
CASSLWPGTSGGVLDTQYF
TGTGCCAGCAGCTTATGGCCCGGGACTAGCGGCGGGGTACTGGATACGCAGTATTTT
>once|TRBJ2-1|TRBV9|NA
CASPSRPGLGDEQFF
TGTGCCAGCCCCTCCCGTCCGGGATTGGGGGATGAGCAGTTCTTC
>NA|TRBJ2-3|TRBV20-1|NA
CSASLGRRTDTQYF
TGCAGTGCTAGCTTAGGGCGGCGCACAGATACGCAGTATTTT
>few|TRBJ2-4|TRBV20-1|NA
CSARTGRGGLAKNIQYF
TGCAGTGCTCGGACAGGGAGGGGGGGGTTGGCCAAAAACATTCAGTACTTC
>NA|TRBJ1-1|TRBV2|NA
CASSDSVPEAFF
TGTGCCAGCAGTGATTCGGTCCCTGAAGCTTTCTTT
>NA|TRBJ1-1|TRBV5-1|TRBD1
CASSLLGGEGTEAFF
TGCGCCAGCAGCTTGTTAGGGGGCGAAGGCACTGAAGCTTTCTTT
>NA|TRBJ2-7|TRBV29-1|NA
CSVLEAEQYF
TGCAGCGTTCTGGAGGCCGAGCAGTACTTC
>NA|TRBJ2-6|TRBV19|NA
CASSVPGPRSSGANVLTF
TGTGCCAGTAGTGTACCGGGACCGCGAAGCTCTGGGGCCAACGTCCTGACTTTC
>NA|TRBJ1-2|TRBV12-3/TRBV12-4|NA
CASSLTRNGYTF
TGTGCCAGCAGCCTCACCAGGAATGGCTACACCTTC
>once|TRBJ2-5|TRBV6-2/TRBV6-3|TRBD2
CATRLASRETQYF
TGTGCCACCAGACTAGCGTCCCGAGAGACCCAGTACTTC
>NA|TRBJ2-1|TRBV27|TRBD2
CASSLLIAGARGDEQFF
TGTGCCAGCAGTTTGCTAATAGCGGGAGCTAGAGGGGATGAGCAGTTCTTC
>NA|TRBJ1-2|TRBV10-2|NA
CASSEQNYGYTF
TGCGCCAGCAGTGAACAGAACTATGGCTACACCTTC
>few|TRBJ1-2|TRBV6-5|NA
CASSYSENHYGYTF
TGTGCCAGCAGTTACTCGGAGAACCACTATGGCTACACCTTC
>once|TRBJ2-1|TRBV27|TRBD2
CASRAGVTDEQFF
TGTGCCAGCAGAGCGGGAGTAACCGATGAGCAGTTCTTC
>NA|TRBJ2-1|TRBV12-3/TRBV12-4|TRBD2
CASSFGAGVGEQFF
TGTGCCAGCAGTTTTGGAGCGGGAGTCGGGGAGCAGTTCTTC
>few|TRBJ1-1|TRBV12-3/TRBV12-4|NA
CASHPGGRPNTEAFF
TGTGCCAGCCACCCTGGGGGGCGGCCGAACACTGAAGCTTTCTTT
>NA|TRBJ2-7|TRBV6-5|TRBD1
CASSTWTGYEQYF
TGTGCCAGCAGTACATGGACAGGTTACGAGCAGTACTTC
>NA|TRBJ2-3|TRBV12-3/TRBV12-4|NA
CASSIASTDTQYF
TGTGCCAGCAGTATAGCTAGCACAGATACGCAGTATTTT
>NA|TRBJ2-3|TRBV7-3|NA
CASSSGEDTQYF
TGTGCCAGCAGCTCCGGAGAGGATACGCAGTATTTT
>NA|TRBJ2-3|TRBV5-8|TRBD1
CASSLRGQGRSTDTQYF
TGTGCCAGCAGCTTGCGCGGACAGGGACGAAGCACAGATACGCAGTATTTT
>NA|TRBJ1-6|TRBV12-3/TRBV12-4|NA
CASTPVGGGLSPLHF
TGTGCCAGCACGCCCGTGGGGGGGGGACTGTCACCCCTCCACTTT
>NA|TRBJ1-1|TRBV20-1|TRBD1
CSAIRDRGLNTEAFF
TGCAGTGCTATCCGGGACAGGGGGCTGAACACTGAAGCTTTCTTT
>NA|TRBJ1-2|TRBV9|NA
CASSVARVGYGYTF
TGTGCCAGCAGCGTAGCCAGGGTTGGCTATGGCTACACCTTC
>few|TRBJ1-6|TRBV20-1|TRBD1
CSARIRQGYNSPLHF
TGCAGTGCTAGAATAAGACAGGGCTATAATTCACCCCTCCACTTT
>few|TRBJ2-7|TRBV11-2|NA
CASSLDQGGFYEQYF
TGTGCCAGCAGCTTAGATCAGGGCGGTTTTTACGAGCAGTACTTC
>NA|TRBJ1-1|TRBV18|TRBD1
CASSPAGGNTEAFF
TGTGCCAGCTCACCTGCAGGGGGGAACACTGAAGCTTTCTTT
>NA|TRBJ2-1|TRBV5-1|TRBD2
CASSLAGSGGYYNEQFF
TGCGCCAGCAGCTTGGCCGGGTCGGGGGGGTACTACAATGAGCAGTTCTTC
>NA|TRBJ2-7|TRBV14|TRBD2
CASSPRTSVEQYF
TGTGCCAGCAGCCCCCGGACTAGCGTCGAGCAGTACTTC
>many|TRBJ2-3|TRBV12-3/TRBV12-4|NA
CASSLEIWAGTDTQYF
TGTGCCAGCAGTTTAGAAATTTGGGCCGGCACAGATACGCAGTATTTT